The rows below give T cell receptor beta chains drawn from one sample of a study of blood T cell repertoires in COVID-19. Libraries were prepared by immunoSEQ multiplex PCR; TCRdb keeps only in-frame clonotypes and omits some of them. In the table there are a few hundred thousand clones, 80% to 90% of which are singletons. What was sequenced was PBMCs or T cells enriched from blood (not recorded which). The receptors were gathered from a man younger than 35 who had recovered from COVID-19. CDR3s include the opening cysteine and the closing phenylalanine or tryptophan. The D gene is left open where the match is weak. Expanded clones are given a class, and other clones once, few, many or no size at all.

V gene	D gene	J gene	clone size	CDR3 DNA	CDR3 protein
TRBV29-1	TRBD2	TRBJ2-3	.	TGCAGCGTTGAAGGTGCTAGCGGGAGGTTCACAGATACGCAGTATTTT	CSVEGASGRFTDTQYF
TRBV2	TRBD2	TRBJ2-2	.	TGTGCCACCTCTAAGCGGGGTCCGAACACCGGGGAGCTGTTTTTT	CATSKRGPNTGELFF
TRBV2	TRBD1	TRBJ1-5	.	TGTGCCAGCAGTGCCCAGGGACAGGGGGCTGGTCAGCCCCAGCATTTT	CASSAQGQGAGQPQHF
TRBV28	.	TRBJ1-2	.	TGTGTGTCCCGCCCCTCCATACATTTTAACTATGGCTACACCTTC	CVSRPSIHFNYGYTF
TRBV2	TRBD1	TRBJ1-6	.	TGTGCCAGCAGAGGGACAGGGACATCTTCACCCCTCCACTTT	CASRGTGTSSPLHF
TRBV24-1	.	TRBJ1-2	few	TGTGCCACCAGTAGAGGGGAGGGCTATGGCTACACCTTC	CATSRGEGYGYTF
TRBV12-5	TRBD2	TRBJ2-1	.	TGTGCTAGTGGTTTCGTACCCTTCGGGACTAGCGGGAGTAGGGACTACAATGAGCAGTTCTTC	CASGFVPFGTSGSRDYNEQFF
TRBV18	TRBD1	TRBJ1-1	.	TGTGCCAGCTCAACGACAGGGGGTTTGGGCACTGAAGCTTTCTTT	CASSTTGGLGTEAFF
TRBV6-6	.	TRBJ2-7	once	TGTGCCAGCGGACGGACACAGGACCCCTACGAGCAGTACTTC	CASGRTQDPYEQYF
TRBV2	.	TRBJ1-5	.	TGTGCCAGCAGTGGTCAGGATAGCAATCAGCCCCAGCATTTT	CASSGQDSNQPQHF
TRBV28	.	TRBJ1-2	.	TGTGCCAGCAGTTTAAATACAGGGATCTATGGCTACACCTTC	CASSLNTGIYGYTF
TRBV11-3	TRBD1	TRBJ2-1	.	TGTGCCAGCAGCCTGCTAGGACAGGTTGCCAACAATGAGCAGTTCTTC	CASSLLGQVANNEQFF
TRBV6-5	.	TRBJ1-2	.	TGTGCCAGCAGTCTAGACAGGTCCTTAAACTATGGCTACACCTTC	CASSLDRSLNYGYTF
TRBV18	TRBD1	TRBJ2-7	.	TGTGCCAGCTCCGACAGGGGGTTAACCTACGAGCAGTACTTC	CASSDRGLTYEQYF
TRBV4-2	TRBD1	TRBJ1-3	few	TGTGCCAGCAGCCCCATAGAACAGGGGTTAGGAAACACCATATATTTT	CASSPIEQGLGNTIYF
TRBV30	TRBD1	TRBJ1-2	.	TGTGCCTGGAGTGTAGGACAGGACTATGGCTACACCTTC	CAWSVGQDYGYTF
TRBV12-3/TRBV12-4	.	TRBJ1-6	.	TGTGCCAGCAAAACAGGGCCCAATTCACCCCTCCACTTT	CASKTGPNSPLHF
TRBV4-2	.	TRBJ2-7	.	TGTGCCAGCAGCCAAAAGGTGGGAGGGACAGAGCAGTACTTC	CASSQKVGGTEQYF
TRBV7-9	.	TRBJ1-2	once	TGTGCCAGCAGCTTAGACTGGGACACCTTCTATGGCTACACCTTC	CASSLDWDTFYGYTF
TRBV12-3/TRBV12-4	.	TRBJ1-6	.	TGTGCCAGCAGTTTACAGGGTAATTCACCCCTCCACTTT	CASSLQGNSPLHF
TRBV9	TRBD2	TRBJ2-3	.	TGTGCCAGCAGCGTAGCGGATAGCGGGAGCACAGATACGCAGTATTTT	CASSVADSGSTDTQYF
TRBV30	.	TRBJ1-1	.	TGTGCAAATCAGGGGTACACTGAAGCTTTCTTT	CANQGYTEAFF
TRBV6-5	TRBD1	TRBJ1-2	.	TGTGCCAGCAGTTGGGGACAGGGGTTTAATGGCTACACCTTC	CASSWGQGFNGYTF
TRBV3-1/TRBV3-2	.	TRBJ2-4	.	TGTGCCAGCAGCCAAGCTGCGCGCATTCAGTACTTC	CASSQAARIQYF
TRBV6-5	TRBD1	TRBJ2-7	few	TGTGCCAGCAGTTACTCGGGACAGGGTGCTAACGAGCAGTACTTC	CASSYSGQGANEQYF
TRBV7-8	.	TRBJ2-2	.	TGTGCCAGCAGCCCGTTGGGCCCCAACACCGGGGAGCTGTTTTTT	CASSPLGPNTGELFF
TRBV19	TRBD1	TRBJ1-4	.	TGTGCCAGTAGTATCTCCCGGGACAGGAATGAAAAACTGTTTTTT	CASSISRDRNEKLFF
TRBV6-4	.	TRBJ2-1	.	TGTGCCAGCAGTGGCACAGAGGGCCAGAATGAGCAGTTCTTC	CASSGTEGQNEQFF
TRBV5-1	TRBD2	TRBJ2-5	once	TGCGCCAGCAGCCTTCCGACTAGCGGGGGGTACCAAGAGACCCAGTACTTC	CASSLPTSGGYQETQYF
TRBV7-9	TRBD2	TRBJ2-7	few	TGTGCCAGCAGCTTCCGGACTAGCGGGAGGGCGTACGAGCAGTACTTC	CASSFRTSGRAYEQYF
TRBV2	.	TRBJ1-3	.	TGTGCCAGCAGTGGACAGGAAGGAAACACCATATATTTT	CASSGQEGNTIYF
TRBV28	TRBD1	TRBJ1-2	.	TGTGCCAGCTCGTCTCGACAGGGGTTTGTTAATGGCTACACCTTC	CASSSRQGFVNGYTF
TRBV19	.	TRBJ1-5	.	TGTGCCAGTAGTATAACCGGAGGGTATAGCAATCAGCCCCAGCATTTT	CASSITGGYSNQPQHF
TRBV18	.	TRBJ1-5	.	TGTGCCAGCGCGCGACAGGACAATCAGCCCCAGCATTTT	CASARQDNQPQHF
TRBV2	TRBD1	TRBJ2-7	.	TGTGCCAGCAGTGACGGGACAGGGGGCCCGAAGTCGCACGGTTACGAGCAGTACTTC	CASSDGTGGPKSHGYEQYF
TRBV4-3	TRBD2	TRBJ2-2	.	TGCGCCAGCAGCCCTCAAATGAGTAGCGGGAGGGGTAGGGAGCTGTTTTTT	CASSPQMSSGRGRELFF
TRBV7-9	.	TRBJ1-5	.	TGTGCCAGCAGCCCAGATGGCAGCAATCAGCCCCAGCATTTT	CASSPDGSNQPQHF
TRBV2	.	TRBJ1-6	.	TGTGCCAGCAGTACCTATCGGACAGCCAATTCACCCCTCCACTTT	CASSTYRTANSPLHF
TRBV4-2	TRBD2	TRBJ2-3	.	TGTGCCAGCAGCCTAACCGAGCGGGGCTACACAGATACGCAGTATTTT	CASSLTERGYTDTQYF
TRBV6-5	.	TRBJ2-7	.	TGTGCCAGCAACAGATACGAGCAGTACTTC	CASNRYEQYF
TRBV29-1	TRBD2	TRBJ2-7	once	TGCAGCGTCGGGGGGACTAGCGGTACCTACGAGCAGTACTTC	CSVGGTSGTYEQYF
TRBV7-9	TRBD2	TRBJ2-7	.	TGTGCCAGCAGCTTAGGGGGACTAAAAACCTACGAGCAGTACTTC	CASSLGGLKTYEQYF
TRBV10-3	TRBD1	TRBJ1-2	.	TGTGCCATCCGAACCCTACAGGGGGCCGATGGCTACACCTTC	CAIRTLQGADGYTF
TRBV10-3	.	TRBJ2-6	once	TGTGCCATCAGTGAGTCGACGTCAGGCTCTGGGGCCAACGTCCTGACTTTC	CAISESTSGSGANVLTF
TRBV5-6	TRBD1	TRBJ1-5	.	TGTGCCAGCAGCCTGGGACAGATGAATCAGCCCCAGCATTTT	CASSLGQMNQPQHF
TRBV19	TRBD1	TRBJ1-5	once	TGTGCCAGTAGTATAGGAAGGGACAGGCCGCATCAGCCCCAGCATTTT	CASSIGRDRPHQPQHF
TRBV11-2	TRBD1	TRBJ2-1	.	TGTGCCAGCAGCCCTCGACAGGGTAACAATGAGCAGTTCTTC	CASSPRQGNNEQFF
TRBV2	TRBD1	TRBJ2-3	.	TGTGCCATACAAGGGGGCCGGCGAACAGATACGCAGTATTTT	CAIQGGRRTDTQYF
TRBV6-2/TRBV6-3	TRBD1	TRBJ1-3	.	TGTGCCAGCAGTTACGCAAGGACAGGCTCTGGAAACACCATATATTTT	CASSYARTGSGNTIYF
TRBV24-1	TRBD2	TRBJ2-3	.	TGCTTACTAGCGCTAGGAGTGGATACGCAGTATTTT	CLLALGVDTQYF
TRBV19	TRBD1	TRBJ1-5	few	TGTGCCAGTAGTACGATGGACAGGGCCTCGACGGGGGCCGTTCAGCCCCAGCATTTT	CASSTMDRASTGAVQPQHF
TRBV6-5	.	TRBJ1-1	.	TGTGCCAGCAGTTCGGCCGCGGGGGGGCAGCGAGCTTTCTTT	CASSSAAGGQRAFF
TRBV7-9	.	TRBJ1-1	.	TGTGCCAGCAGGTTGACAGAAGTGAACACTGAAGCTTTCTTT	CASRLTEVNTEAFF
TRBV18	TRBD1	TRBJ1-6	.	TGTGCCAGCTCACCGTGGACAGGTGATAATTCACCCCTCCACTTT	CASSPWTGDNSPLHF
TRBV7-2	TRBD2	TRBJ2-7	.	TGTGCCAGCAGCCCGAGACTAGCGGGGGCCTACGAGCAGTACTTC	CASSPRLAGAYEQYF